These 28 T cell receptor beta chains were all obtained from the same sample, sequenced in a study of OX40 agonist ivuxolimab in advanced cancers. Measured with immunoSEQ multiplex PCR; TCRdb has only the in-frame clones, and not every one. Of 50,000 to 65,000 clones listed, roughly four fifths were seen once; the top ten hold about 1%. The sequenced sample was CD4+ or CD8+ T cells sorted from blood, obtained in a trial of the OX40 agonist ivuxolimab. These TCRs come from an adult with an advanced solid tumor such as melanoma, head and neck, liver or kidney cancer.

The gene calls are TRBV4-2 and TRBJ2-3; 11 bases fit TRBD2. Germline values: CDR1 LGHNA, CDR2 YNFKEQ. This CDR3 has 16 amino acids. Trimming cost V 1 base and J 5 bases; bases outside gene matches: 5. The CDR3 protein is CASSQVSLAGGDTQYF. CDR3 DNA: TGTGCCAGCAGCCAAGTCAGCCTAGCGGGGGGAGATACGCAGTATTTT.

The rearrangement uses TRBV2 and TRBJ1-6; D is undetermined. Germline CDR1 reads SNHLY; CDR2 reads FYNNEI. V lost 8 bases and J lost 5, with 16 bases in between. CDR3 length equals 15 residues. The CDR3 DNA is TGTGCCAGCTGTGCCAGGCTATTGAATAATTCACCCCTCCACTTT. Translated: CASCARLLNNSPLHF.

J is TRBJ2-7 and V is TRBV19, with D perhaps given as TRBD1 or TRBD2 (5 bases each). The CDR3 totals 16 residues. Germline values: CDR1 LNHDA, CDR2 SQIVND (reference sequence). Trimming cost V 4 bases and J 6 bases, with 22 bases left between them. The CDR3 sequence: CASSTVSRGARVEQYF. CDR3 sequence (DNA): TGTGCCAGTAGTACTGTGTCACGTGGGGCGCGGGTCGAGCAGTACTTC.

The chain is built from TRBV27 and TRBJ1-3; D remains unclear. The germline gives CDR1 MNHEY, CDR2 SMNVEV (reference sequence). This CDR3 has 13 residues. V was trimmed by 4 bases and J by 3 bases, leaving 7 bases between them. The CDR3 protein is CASSYGLGNTIYF. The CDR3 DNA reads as TGTGCCAGCAGTTACGGACTTGGAAACACCATATATTTT.

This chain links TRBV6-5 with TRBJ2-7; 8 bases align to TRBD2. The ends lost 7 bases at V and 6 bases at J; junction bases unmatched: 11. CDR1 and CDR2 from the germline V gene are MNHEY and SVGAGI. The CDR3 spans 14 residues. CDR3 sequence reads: CASKGRGVSVEQYF. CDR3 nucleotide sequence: TGTGCCAGCAAGGGGCGGGGGGTCTCGGTCGAGCAGTACTTC.

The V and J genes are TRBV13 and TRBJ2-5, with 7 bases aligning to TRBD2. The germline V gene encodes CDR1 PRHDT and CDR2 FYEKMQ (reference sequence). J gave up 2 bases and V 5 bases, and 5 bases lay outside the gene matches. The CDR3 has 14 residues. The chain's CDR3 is CASSRAGRQETQYF. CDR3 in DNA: TGTGCCAGCAGCCGAGCGGGGAGGCAAGAGACCCAGTACTTC.

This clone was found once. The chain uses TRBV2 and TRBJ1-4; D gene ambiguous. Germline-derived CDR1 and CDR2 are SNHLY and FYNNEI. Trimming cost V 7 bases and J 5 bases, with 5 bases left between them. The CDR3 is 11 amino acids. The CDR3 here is CASILNEKLFF. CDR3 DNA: TGTGCCAGCATTTTAAATGAAAAACTGTTTTTT.

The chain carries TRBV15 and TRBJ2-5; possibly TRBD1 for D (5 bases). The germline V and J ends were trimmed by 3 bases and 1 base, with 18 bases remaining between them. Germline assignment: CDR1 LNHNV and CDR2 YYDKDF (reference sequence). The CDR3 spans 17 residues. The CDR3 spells CATSRDITGRIQETQYF. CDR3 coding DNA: TGTGCCACCAGCAGGGACATAACCGGACGGATCCAAGAGACCCAGTACTTC. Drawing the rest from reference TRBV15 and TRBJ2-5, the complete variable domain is DAMVIQNPRYQVTQFGKPVTLSCSQTLNHNVMYWYQQKSSQAPKLLFHYYDKDFNNEADTPDNFQSRRPNTSFCFLDIRSPGLGDTAMYLCATSRDITGRIQETQYFGPGTRLLVL.

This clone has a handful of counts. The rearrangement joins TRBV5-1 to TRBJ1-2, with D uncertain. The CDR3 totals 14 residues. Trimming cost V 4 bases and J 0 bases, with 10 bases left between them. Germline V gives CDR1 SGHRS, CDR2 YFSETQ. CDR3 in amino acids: CASSASRANYGYTF. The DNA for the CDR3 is TGCGCCAGCAGCGCAAGCAGAGCTAACTATGGCTACACCTTC.

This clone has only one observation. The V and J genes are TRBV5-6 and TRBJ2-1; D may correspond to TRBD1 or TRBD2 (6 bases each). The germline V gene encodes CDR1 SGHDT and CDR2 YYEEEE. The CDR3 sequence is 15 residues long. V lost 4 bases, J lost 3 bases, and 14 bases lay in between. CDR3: CASSPGRGGYNEQFF. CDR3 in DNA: TGTGCCAGCAGCCCCGGCAGGGGAGGCTACAATGAGCAGTTCTTC. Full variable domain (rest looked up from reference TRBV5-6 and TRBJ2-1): DAGVTQSPTHLIKTRGQQVTLRCSPKSGHDTVSWYQQALGQGPQFIFQYYEEEERQRGNFPDRFSGHQFPNYSSELNVNALLLGDSALYLCASSPGRGGYNEQFFGPGTRLTVL.

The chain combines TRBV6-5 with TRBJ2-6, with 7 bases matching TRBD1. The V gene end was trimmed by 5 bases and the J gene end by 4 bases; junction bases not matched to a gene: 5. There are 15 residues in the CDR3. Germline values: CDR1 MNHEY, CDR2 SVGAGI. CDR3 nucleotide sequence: TGTGCCAGCAGTCCGCAGGGGGTAGGGGCCAACGTCCTGACTTTC. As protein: CASSPQGVGANVLTF.

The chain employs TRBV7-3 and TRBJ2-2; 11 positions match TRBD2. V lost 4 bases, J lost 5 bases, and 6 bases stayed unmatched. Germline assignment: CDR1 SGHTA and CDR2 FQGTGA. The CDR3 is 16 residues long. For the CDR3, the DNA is TGTGCCAGCAGCTCCACCGGGACTAGCGGAACCGGGGAGCTGTTTTTT. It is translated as CASSSTGTSGTGELFF.

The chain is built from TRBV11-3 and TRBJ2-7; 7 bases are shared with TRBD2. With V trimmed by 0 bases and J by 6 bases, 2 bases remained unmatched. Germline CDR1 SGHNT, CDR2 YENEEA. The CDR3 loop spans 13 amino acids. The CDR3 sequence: CASSLDRGGEQYF. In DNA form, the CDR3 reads TGTGCCAGCAGCTTAGATCGCGGGGGCGAGCAGTACTTC.

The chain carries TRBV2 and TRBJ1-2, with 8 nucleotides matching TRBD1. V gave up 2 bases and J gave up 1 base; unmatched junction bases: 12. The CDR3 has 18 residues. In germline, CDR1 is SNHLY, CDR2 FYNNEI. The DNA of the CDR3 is TGTGCCAGCAGTGAAATGCCGTTGAGGACAGGGTTTAACTATGGCTACACCTTC. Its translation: CASSEMPLRTGFNYGYTF.

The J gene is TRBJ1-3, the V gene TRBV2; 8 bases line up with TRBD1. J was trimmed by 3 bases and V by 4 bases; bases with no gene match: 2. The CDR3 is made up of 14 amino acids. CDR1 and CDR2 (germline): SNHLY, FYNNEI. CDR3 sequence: CASSAGGGGNTIYF. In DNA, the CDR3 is TGTGCCAGCAGTGCAGGGGGCGGTGGAAACACCATATATTTT.

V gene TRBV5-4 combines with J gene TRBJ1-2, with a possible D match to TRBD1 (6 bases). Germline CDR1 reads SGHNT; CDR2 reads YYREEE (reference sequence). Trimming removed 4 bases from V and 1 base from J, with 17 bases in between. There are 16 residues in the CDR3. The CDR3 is CASSPNPDSLNYGYTF. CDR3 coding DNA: TGTGCCAGCAGCCCCAACCCGGACAGCCTTAACTATGGCTACACCTTC.

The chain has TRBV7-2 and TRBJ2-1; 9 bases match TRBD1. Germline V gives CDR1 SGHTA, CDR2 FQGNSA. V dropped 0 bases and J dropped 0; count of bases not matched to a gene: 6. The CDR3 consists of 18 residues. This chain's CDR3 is CASSLASTGGISYNEQFF. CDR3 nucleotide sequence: TGTGCCAGCAGCTTAGCCTCGACAGGGGGTATCTCCTACAATGAGCAGTTCTTC.

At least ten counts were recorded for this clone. CDR3 sequence reads: CASQKRQGAVQPQHF. CDR3 in DNA: TGTGCCAGCCAGAAGCGGCAGGGGGCTGTCCAGCCCCAGCATTTT. The chain has TRBV6-5 and TRBJ1-5; TRBD1 matches 8 bases. There are 15 residues in the CDR3. V was pared by 8 bases and J by 7 bases, with 13 bases of the junction left unmatched. CDR1 is MNHEY and CDR2 is SVGAGI in the germline V gene.

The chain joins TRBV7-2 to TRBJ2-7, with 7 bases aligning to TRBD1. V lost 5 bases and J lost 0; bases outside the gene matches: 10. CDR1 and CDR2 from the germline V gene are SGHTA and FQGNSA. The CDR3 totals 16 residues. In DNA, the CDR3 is TGTGCCAGCAGCCCTTCGACAGGGATACTCTCCTACGAGCAGTACTTC. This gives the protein CASSPSTGILSYEQYF.

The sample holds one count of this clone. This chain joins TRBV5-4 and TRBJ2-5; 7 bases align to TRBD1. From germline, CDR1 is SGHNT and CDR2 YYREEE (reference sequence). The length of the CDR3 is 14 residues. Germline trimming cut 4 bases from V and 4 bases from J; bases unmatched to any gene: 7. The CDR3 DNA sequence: TGTGCCAGCAGCCGCAGGGGGTGGGGAGAGACCCAGTACTTC. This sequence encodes CASSRRGWGETQYF.

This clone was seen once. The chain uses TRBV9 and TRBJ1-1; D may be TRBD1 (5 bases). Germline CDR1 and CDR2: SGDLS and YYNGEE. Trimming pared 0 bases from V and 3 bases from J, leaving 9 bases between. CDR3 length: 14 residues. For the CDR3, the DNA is TGTGCCAGCAGCGTAGAAGGGGTCCACACTGAAGCTTTCTTT. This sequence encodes CASSVEGVHTEAFF.

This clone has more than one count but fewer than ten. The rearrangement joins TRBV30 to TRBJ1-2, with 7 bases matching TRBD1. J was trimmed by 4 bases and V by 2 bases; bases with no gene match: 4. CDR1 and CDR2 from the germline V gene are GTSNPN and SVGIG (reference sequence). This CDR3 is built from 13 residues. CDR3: CAWSQGGLYGYTF. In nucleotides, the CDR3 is TGTGCCTGGAGTCAGGGGGGGCTCTATGGCTACACCTTC.

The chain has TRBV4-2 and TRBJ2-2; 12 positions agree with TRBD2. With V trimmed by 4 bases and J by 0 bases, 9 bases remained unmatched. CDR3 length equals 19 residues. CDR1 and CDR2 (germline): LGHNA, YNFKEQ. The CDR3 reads CASSPERLAGVANTGELFF. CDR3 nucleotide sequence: TGTGCCAGCAGCCCCGAACGACTAGCGGGGGTGGCGAACACCGGGGAGCTGTTTTTT.

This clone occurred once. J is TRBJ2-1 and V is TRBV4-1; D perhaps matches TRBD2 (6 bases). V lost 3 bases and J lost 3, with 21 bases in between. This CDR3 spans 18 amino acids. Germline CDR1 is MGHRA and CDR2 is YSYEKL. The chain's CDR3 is CASSQAAKWEAGYNEQFF. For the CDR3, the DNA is TGCGCCAGCAGCCAGGCGGCCAAATGGGAGGCAGGCTACAATGAGCAGTTCTTC.

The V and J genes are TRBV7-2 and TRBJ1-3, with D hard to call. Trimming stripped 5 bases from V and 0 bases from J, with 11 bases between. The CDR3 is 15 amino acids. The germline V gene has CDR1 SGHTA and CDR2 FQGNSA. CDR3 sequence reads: CASSTTAGSGNTIYF. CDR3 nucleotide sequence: TGTGCCAGCAGCACGACGGCAGGCTCTGGAAACACCATATATTTT. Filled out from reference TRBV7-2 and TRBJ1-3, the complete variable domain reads GAGVSQSPSNKVTEKGKDVELRCDPISGHTALYWYRQSLGQGLEFLIYFQGNSAPDKSGLPSDRFSAERTGGSVSTLTIQRTQQEDSAVYLCASSTTAGSGNTIYFGEGSWLTVV.

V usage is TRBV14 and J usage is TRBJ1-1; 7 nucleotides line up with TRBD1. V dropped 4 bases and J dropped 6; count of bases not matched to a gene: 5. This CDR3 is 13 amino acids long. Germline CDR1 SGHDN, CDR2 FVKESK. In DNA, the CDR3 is TGTGCCAGCAGCCCCGACAGGGTCGCTGAAGCTTTCTTT. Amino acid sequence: CASSPDRVAEAFF.

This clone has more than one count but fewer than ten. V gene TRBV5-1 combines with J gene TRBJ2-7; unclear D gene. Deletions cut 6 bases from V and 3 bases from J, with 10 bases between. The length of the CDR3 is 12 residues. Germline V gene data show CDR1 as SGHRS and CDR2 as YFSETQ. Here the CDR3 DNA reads TGCGCCAGCATCGGGCCTCGCTACGAGCAGTACTTC. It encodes CASIGPRYEQYF.

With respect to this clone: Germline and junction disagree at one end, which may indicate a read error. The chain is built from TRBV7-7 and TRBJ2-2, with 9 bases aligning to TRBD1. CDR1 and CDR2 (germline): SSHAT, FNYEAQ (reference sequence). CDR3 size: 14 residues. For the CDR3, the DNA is TGTGCTAGCAGCCCTGGACAGGGGCCCGGGGAGCTGTTTTTT. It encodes CASSPGQGPGELFF.